Included here is one T cell receptor beta chain sequence, with context. The method was immunoSEQ multiplex PCR; TCRdb's version includes in-frame clones alone and lacks a portion of them. Among some 660,000 clones listed, about 87% were seen once. The V end was cut by 1 base, the J end by 2 bases, with 16 bases between. Germline-derived CDR1 and CDR2 are SGHVS and FNYEAQ. The CDR3 is made up of 17 amino acids. The data were taken from a study of shared T cell receptors in the human thymus. These data were also filed under a second study, of human thymus T cells. That study reports: Those donating were healthy Finnish infants in corrective surgery for congenital heart defects. Resections from corrective heart surgery supplied the thymus tissue. Thymic and blood repertoires seemed to favor certain V and J genes. Related work showed strongly overlapping thymic repertoires across unrelated individuals.

The chain joins TRBV7-6 to TRBJ2-3, with D perhaps TRBD2 (6 bases). This receptor was identified in a boy less than two years old with a congenital heart defect. Sequencing was carried out using thymocytes. DNA of the CDR3: TGTGCCAGCAGCTTAGTAGCGCGACTAGGGCACACAGATACGCAGTATTTT. Residues: CASSLVARLGHTDTQYF.